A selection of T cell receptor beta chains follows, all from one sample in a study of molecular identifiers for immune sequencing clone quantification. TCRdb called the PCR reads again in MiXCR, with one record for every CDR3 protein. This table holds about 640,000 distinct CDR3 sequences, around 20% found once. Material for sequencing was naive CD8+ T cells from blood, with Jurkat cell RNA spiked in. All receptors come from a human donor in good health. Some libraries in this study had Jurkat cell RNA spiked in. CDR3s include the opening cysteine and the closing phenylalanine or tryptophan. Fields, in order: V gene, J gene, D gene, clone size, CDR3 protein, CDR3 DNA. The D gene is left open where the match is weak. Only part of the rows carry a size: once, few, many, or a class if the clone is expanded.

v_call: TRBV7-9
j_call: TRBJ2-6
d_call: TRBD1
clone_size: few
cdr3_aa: CASSFDRVRSGTSGANVLTF
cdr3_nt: TGTGCCAGCAGCTTCGACAGGGTTCGCTCGGGGACCTCTGGGGCCAACGTCCTGACTTTC

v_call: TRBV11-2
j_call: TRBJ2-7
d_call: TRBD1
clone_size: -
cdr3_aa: CASSAGTGGYYEQYF
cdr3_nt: TGTGCCAGCAGCGCCGGGACAGGGGGATACTACGAGCAGTACTTC

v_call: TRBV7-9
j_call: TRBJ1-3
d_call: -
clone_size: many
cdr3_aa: CASSPMTEGSGNTIYF
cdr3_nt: TGTGCCAGCAGCCCCATGACAGAGGGATCTGGAAACACCATATATTTT

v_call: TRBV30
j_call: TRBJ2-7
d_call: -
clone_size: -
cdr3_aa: CAWSVSPSGDEQYF
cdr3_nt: TGTGCCTGGAGTGTCTCCCCCTCAGGGGACGAGCAGTACTTC

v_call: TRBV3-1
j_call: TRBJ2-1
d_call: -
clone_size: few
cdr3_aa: CASSHGGDAYNEQFF
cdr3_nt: TGTGCCAGCAGCCACGGCGGGGATGCCTACAATGAGCAGTTCTTC

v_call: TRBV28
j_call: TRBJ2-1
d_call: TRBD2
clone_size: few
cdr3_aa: CANLATREWVHEQFF
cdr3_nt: TGTGCCAACCTTGCTACGCGGGAGTGGGTCCATGAGCAGTTCTTC

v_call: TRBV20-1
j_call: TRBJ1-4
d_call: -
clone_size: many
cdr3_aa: CSARRQTQRVWPTPLVEKLFF
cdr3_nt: TGCAGTGCTAGACGACAAACCCAAAGGGTGTGGCCGACCCCGTTGGTGGAAAAACTGTTTTTT

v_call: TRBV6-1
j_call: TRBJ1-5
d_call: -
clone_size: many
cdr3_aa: CASSEPGMSNQPQHF
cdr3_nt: TGTGCCAGCAGTGAACCGGGAATGAGCAATCAGCCCCAGCATTTT

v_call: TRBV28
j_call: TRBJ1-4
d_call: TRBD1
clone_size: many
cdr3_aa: CASSLRTGGEEKLFF
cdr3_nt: TGTGCCAGCAGTCTCCGGACAGGGGGCGAGGAAAAACTGTTTTTT

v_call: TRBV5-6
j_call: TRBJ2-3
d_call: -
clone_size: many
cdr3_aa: CASSLEWGGRADTQYF
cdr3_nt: TGTGCCAGCAGCTTGGAGTGGGGGGGCCGGGCAGATACGCAGTATTTT

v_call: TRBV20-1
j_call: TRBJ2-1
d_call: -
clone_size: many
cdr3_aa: CSARKRAVYEQFF
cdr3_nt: TGCAGTGCTAGAAAGAGGGCCGTCTATGAGCAGTTCTTC

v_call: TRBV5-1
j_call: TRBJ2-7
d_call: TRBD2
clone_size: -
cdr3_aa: CASSPTGGLEQYF
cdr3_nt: TGCGCCAGCAGTCCTACCGGGGGGTTAGAGCAGTACTTC

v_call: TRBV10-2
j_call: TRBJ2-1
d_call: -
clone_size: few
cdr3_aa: CASSESRFPGNEQLF
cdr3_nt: TGCGCCAGCAGTGAGTCGCGATTCCCCGGCAATGAGCAGCTCTTC

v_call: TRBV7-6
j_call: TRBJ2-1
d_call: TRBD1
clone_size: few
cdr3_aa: CASSLFPGGSYNEQFF
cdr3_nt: TGTGCCAGCAGCTTATTCCCAGGGGGCTCCTACAATGAGCAGTTCTTC

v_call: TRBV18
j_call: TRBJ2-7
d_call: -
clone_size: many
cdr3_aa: CASSSYGTGVGDEQYF
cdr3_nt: TGTGCCAGCTCATCTTACGGGACGGGGGTAGGAGACGAGCAGTACTTC

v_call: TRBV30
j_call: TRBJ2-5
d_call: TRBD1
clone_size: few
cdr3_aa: CAWQSGTEETQYF
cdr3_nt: TGTGCCTGGCAATCCGGGACAGAAGAGACCCAGTACTTC

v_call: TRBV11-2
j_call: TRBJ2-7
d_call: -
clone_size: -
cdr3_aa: CASSLSWSGTRHSYEQYF
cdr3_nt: TGTGCCAGCAGCTTATCCTGGTCTGGGACACGACACTCCTACGAGCAGTACTTC

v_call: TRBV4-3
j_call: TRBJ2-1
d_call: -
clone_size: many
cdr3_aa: CASSQDRRGAYNEQFF
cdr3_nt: TGCGCCAGCAGCCAAGATAGAAGGGGGGCCTACAATGAGCAGTTCTTC

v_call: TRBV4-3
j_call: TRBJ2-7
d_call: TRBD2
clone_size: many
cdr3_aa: CASSQDRTSGTYEQYF
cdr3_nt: TGCGCCAGCAGCCAAGATAGGACTAGCGGTACCTACGAGCAGTACTTC

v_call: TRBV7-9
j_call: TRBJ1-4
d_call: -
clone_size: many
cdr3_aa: CASSPGQYATNEKLFF
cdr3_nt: TGTGCCAGCAGCCCCGGACAGTATGCAACTAATGAAAAACTGTTTTTT

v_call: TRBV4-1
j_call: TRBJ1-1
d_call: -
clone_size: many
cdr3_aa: CASSWEKDADTEAFF
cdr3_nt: TGCGCCAGCAGCTGGGAGAAGGATGCGGACACTGAAGCTTTCTTT

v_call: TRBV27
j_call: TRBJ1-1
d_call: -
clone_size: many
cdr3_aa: CASSSSPGTRKTFF
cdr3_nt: TGTGCCAGCAGTTCCAGTCCCGGGACGAGAAAGACTTTCTTT

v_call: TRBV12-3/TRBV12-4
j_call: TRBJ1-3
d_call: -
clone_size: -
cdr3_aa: CASSLLTAGNTIYF
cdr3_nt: TGTGCCAGCAGTTTGTTGACAGCTGGAAACACCATATATTTT

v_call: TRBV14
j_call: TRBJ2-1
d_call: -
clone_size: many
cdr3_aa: CASSQDSAGVVDEQFF
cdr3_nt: TGTGCCAGCAGCCAAGATTCAGCCGGAGTGGTCGATGAGCAGTTCTTC

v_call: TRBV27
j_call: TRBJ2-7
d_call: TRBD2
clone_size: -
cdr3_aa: CASSPETSGASYEQYF
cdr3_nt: TGTGCCAGCAGTCCGGAGACTAGCGGAGCCTCCTACGAGCAGTACTTC

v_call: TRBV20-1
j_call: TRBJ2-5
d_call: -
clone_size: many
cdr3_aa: CSARETGTSQETQYF
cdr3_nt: TGCAGTGCTAGGGAAACCGGGACATCACAAGAGACCCAGTACTTC

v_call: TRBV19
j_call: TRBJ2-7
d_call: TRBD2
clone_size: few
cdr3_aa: CASSIDGLAGGYEQYF
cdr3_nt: TGTGCCAGTAGTATAGACGGACTAGCGGGAGGTTACGAGCAGTACTTC

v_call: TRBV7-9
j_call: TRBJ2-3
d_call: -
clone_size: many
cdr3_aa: CASSLGGDTDTQYF
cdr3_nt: TGTGCCAGCAGCTTAGGAGGGGACACAGATACGCAGTATTTT

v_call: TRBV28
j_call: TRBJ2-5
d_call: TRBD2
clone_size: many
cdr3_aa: CASSFPLGGGPQETQYF
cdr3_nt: TGTGCCAGCAGTTTCCCCCTTGGGGGAGGGCCTCAAGAGACCCAGTACTTC

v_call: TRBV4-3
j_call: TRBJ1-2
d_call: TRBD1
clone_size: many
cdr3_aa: CASSQVWDSRGYTF
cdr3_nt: TGCGCCAGCAGCCAAGTCTGGGACAGTCGTGGCTACACCTTC

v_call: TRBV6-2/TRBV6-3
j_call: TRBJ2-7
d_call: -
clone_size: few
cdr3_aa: CAGSYGTRAYF
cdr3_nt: TGTGCCGGCAGTTACGGGACGAGGGCGTACTTC

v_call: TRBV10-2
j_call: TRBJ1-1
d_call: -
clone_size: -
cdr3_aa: CASTDMNTEAFF
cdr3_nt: TGCGCCAGCACGGATATGAACACTGAAGCTTTCTTT

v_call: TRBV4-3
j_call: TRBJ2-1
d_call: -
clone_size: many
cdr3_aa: CASSQGDLGAGEQFF
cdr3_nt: TGCGCCAGCAGCCAAGGTGACCTTGGCGCGGGTGAGCAGTTCTTC

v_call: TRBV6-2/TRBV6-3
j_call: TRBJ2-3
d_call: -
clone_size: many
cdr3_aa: CASRRGPGTGDTQYF
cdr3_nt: TGTGCCAGCAGGCGGGGCCCCGGGACCGGAGATACGCAGTATTTT

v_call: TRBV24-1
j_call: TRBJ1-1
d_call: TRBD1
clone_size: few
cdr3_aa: CATSDSSGQGGEAFF
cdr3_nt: TGTGCCACCAGTGATTCTTCGGGACAGGGAGGTGAAGCTTTCTTT

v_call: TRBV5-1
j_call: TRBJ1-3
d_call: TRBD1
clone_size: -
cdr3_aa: CASSPTGTDLSGNTIYF
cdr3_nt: TGCGCCAGCAGCCCAACCGGGACAGATCTCTCTGGAAACACCATATATTTT

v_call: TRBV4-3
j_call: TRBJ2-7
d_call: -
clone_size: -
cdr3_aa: CASSPSPPGSYEQYF
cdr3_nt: TGCGCCAGCAGCCCCTCGCCCCCCGGTTCCTACGAGCAGTACTTC

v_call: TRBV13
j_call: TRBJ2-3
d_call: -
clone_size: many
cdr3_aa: CASGDAYTDTQYF
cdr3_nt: TGTGCCAGCGGAGACGCGTACACAGATACGCAGTATTTT

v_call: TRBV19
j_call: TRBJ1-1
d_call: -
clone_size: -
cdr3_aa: CASIMTGGNTEAFF
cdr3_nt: TGTGCCAGTATCATGACAGGAGGGAACACTGAAGCTTTCTTT

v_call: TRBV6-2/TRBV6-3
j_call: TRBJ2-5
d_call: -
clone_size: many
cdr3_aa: CASTLARGQETQYF
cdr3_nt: TGTGCCAGCACCCTCGCGCGGGGGCAGGAGACCCAGTACTTC

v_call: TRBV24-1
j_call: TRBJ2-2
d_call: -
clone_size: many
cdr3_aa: CATSGQGELFF
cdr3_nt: TGTGCCACCAGTGGACAGGGGGAGCTGTTTTTT

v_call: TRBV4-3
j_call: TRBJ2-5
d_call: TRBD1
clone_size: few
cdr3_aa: CASSQDLQGGGLPETQYF
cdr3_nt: TGCGCCAGCAGCCAAGATTTACAGGGGGGAGGCCTTCCGGAGACCCAGTACTTC

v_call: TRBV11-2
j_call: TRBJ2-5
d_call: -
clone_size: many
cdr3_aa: CASSLPGSPETQYF
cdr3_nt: TGTGCCAGCAGCTTGCCAGGGAGCCCCGAGACCCAGTACTTC

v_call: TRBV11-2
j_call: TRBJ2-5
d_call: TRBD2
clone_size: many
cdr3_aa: CASSPLAGVQETQYF
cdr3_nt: TGTGCCAGCAGTCCACTAGCGGGGGTTCAAGAGACCCAGTACTTC

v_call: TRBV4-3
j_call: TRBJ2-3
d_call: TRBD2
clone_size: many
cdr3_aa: CASSQTLGLAGEGDTQYF
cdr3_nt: TGCGCCAGCAGCCAAACCCTGGGTCTAGCGGGAGAAGGAGATACGCAGTATTTT

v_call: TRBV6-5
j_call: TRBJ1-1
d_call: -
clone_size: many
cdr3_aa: CASAWAGAGETEAFF
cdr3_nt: TGTGCCAGCGCCTGGGCAGGGGCGGGTGAAACTGAAGCTTTCTTT

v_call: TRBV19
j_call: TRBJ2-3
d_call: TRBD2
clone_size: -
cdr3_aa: CASSIPRGVGYTQYF
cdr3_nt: TGTGCCAGTAGTATACCCCGGGGGGTCGGCTATACGCAGTATTTT

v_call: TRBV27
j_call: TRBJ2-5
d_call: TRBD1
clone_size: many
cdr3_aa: CASKTGAGLGTQYF
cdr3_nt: TGTGCCAGCAAAACAGGGGCCGGCTTGGGAACCCAGTACTTC

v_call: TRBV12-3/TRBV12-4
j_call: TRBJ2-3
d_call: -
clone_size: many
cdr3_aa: CASRTGTHGHTDTQYF
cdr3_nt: TGTGCCAGCAGAACCGGGACCCACGGTCACACAGATACGCAGTATTTT